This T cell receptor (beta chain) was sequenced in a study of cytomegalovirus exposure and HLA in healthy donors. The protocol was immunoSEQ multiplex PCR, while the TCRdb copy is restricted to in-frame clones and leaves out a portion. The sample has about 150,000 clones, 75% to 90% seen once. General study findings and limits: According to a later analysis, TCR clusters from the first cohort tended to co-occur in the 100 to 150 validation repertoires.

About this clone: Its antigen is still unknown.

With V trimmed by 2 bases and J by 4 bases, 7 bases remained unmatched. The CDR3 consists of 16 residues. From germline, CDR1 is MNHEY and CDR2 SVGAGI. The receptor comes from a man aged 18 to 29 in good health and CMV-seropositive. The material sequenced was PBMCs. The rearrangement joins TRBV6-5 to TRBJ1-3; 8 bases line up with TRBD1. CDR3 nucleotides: TGTGCCAGCAGTTACACCCGACAGGGGAAAGGAAACACCATATATTTT. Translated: CASSYTRQGKGNTIYF.